This TCR beta chain is drawn from a study of T-cell memory formation after mild COVID-19. Study at large: Clusters of TCRs were largely donor specific.

Each CDR3 protein is one row after TCRdb ran MiXCR on the 5' RACE reads. The repertoire holds roughly 510,000 distinct CDR3 sequences, with roughly 17% as singletons. Germline CDR1 SGHTA, CDR2 FQGNSA. V was pared by 0 bases and J by 5 bases, with 11 bases of the junction left unmatched. This CDR3 is 19 amino acids long. J is TRBJ2-3 and V is TRBV7-2; 13 positions agree with TRBD2. The sequenced sample was PBMCs or a T cell subset sorted from them (not recorded which). The TCR sequence derives from an adult woman who had mild COVID-19 (a few samples of this study predate the infection). Cell type and time point are not known. The CDR3 DNA reads TGTGCCAGCAGCTTAGCCCCGCCTACTAGCGGGGGGGCCCAAGATACGCAGTATTTT. It specifies CASSLAPPTSGGAQDTQYF.